This T cell receptor (beta chain) was obtained from a study of blood T cell repertoires in COVID-19. Across the whole study: Samples of COVID-19 (acute and convalescent) were obtained from the United States, Italy and Spain.

CDR1 and CDR2 from the germline V gene are SGHVS and FQNEAQ. The CDR3 has 15 residues. The V end lost 1 base, the J end lost 0 bases, and 9 bases lay between the germline ends. This clone was counted between two and nine times. How the authors handled the data: Researchers report that nucleated cell counts were estimated from reference gene primer amplification. Libraries were prepared by immunoSEQ multiplex PCR; TCRdb keeps only in-frame clonotypes and omits some of them. V, J and clone size derive from that table, while D and trimming were established from the DNA sequence. The sample has about 200,000 clones, 81% seen once.

The sequence derives from a woman aged 50 to 60 with acute COVID-19. Sequenced input: PBMCs or T cells enriched from blood (not recorded which). The chain uses TRBV7-8 and TRBJ1-1; D is undetermined. This chain's CDR3 is CASSLVVSMNTEAFF. In nucleotides, the CDR3 is TGTGCCAGCAGCTTAGTTGTGAGTATGAACACTGAAGCTTTCTTT. The full variable domain, completed using reference TRBV7-8 and TRBJ1-1, is GAGVSQSPRYKVAKRGQDVALRCDPISGHVSLFWYQQALGQGPEFLTYFQNEAQLDKSGLPSDRFFAERPEGSVSTLKIQRTQQEDSAVYLCASSLVVSMNTEAFFGQGTRLTVV.